This T cell receptor beta chain was captured by sequencing in a study of blood T cell repertoires in COVID-19 (TCRdb year 2020). As for the study more broadly: Samples from collaborators originated in the United States, Italy and Spain and spanned both the acute and convalescent phases of COVID-19. The material from the prospective study consisted of cDNA or gDNA derived from T cells, B-cell-depleted T cells, or PBMCs. Subjects who had been exposed to COVID-19, were actively infected with it, or had recovered from it provided the deeply sampled blood TCRbeta repertoires that made up the dataset. The repertoires were made available in a free public database intended to serve as a resource for research on the immune response to SARS-CoV-2. The samples were drawn from two sources: the first 160 participants of the ongoing ImmuneRACE study, and 1,254 subjects contributed by 6 global collaborators. Sample metadata almost always included a de-identified subject ID, COVID-19 status, age in years and sex. Where available, HLA class I and class II types were taken from metadata supplied by the sample provider and were not determined by assay-based typing. Summary of the overall study and its limitations: How much clinical and demographic metadata was included differed by source and by participant, and the metadata was provided uncurated.

Notes on this clone: Its binding antigen is unknown. The sample holds no much larger clone one base away, and base qualities are not on file.

Reading the germline V gene gives CDR1 SGHTA and CDR2 FQGTGA. Taken from cysteine to phenylalanine, the CDR3 has 14 residues. The kept DNA is CDR3 alone, 42 bases in frame from the first base. The V and J ends are trimmed by 1 base and 0 bases, leaving 5 bases between them. In the prospective study, participants were about 18 to 95 years old, resided in about two dozen geographic areas of the United States, and were enrolled through a virtual design. Cohort assignment in the prospective study relied on participant-reported clinical history from a screening survey and a study questionnaire. For ImmuneRACE Cohort 3, a participant was defined as recovered based on two consecutive negative NP/OP PCR tests, clearance by a healthcare professional, or resolution of symptoms. In the prospective study, whole blood, serum and a nasopharyngeal or oropharyngeal swab were collected from each participant by mobile phlebotomists. Additional blood draws and questionnaires over an approximately 2-month period could optionally be provided by prospective study participants. Blood samples from the prospective study were shipped frozen or at room temperature prior to DNA extraction.

TCRbeta CDR3 regions were amplified from genomic DNA by means of the immunoSEQ Assay, a bias-controlled multiplex PCR. The original methods were these. The number of nucleated cells in each sample was estimated from the amplification of reference gene primers within the assay. To quantify the absolute abundance of each unique TCRbeta CDR3 rearrangement, sequence reads were collapsed and filtered. For each sample, productive Simpson clonality was calculated by taking the square root of Simpson's diversity index across productive rearrangements. In TCRdb, the immuneACCESS table is reduced to in-frame sequences with V and J assigned. These tables do not hold every clone; where another copy was compared, an unresolved V gene accounts for under half, and the others remain unexplained. The DNA gave D and trimming, while V, J and clone size come from that table. This sample gives 150,000 to 250,000 clones in total; about nine tenths of them show up just once. 2% to 2.5% of the sample is in the top ten clones.

The sequenced material came from PBMCs or T cells enriched from blood (not recorded which). In this chain, TRBV7-3 is recombined with TRBJ2-3; a confident D gene designation cannot be given. The clonotype was recovered from a woman younger than 45 who had recovered from COVID-19. The sequence in DNA is TGTGCCAGCAGCTTAAGGAGTAGCACAGATACGCAGTATTTT. This translates into CASSLRSSTDTQYF.